These 29 T cell receptor beta chains came from one sample sequenced in a study of T cell repertoires in cytomegalovirus infection. MiXCR was run by TCRdb on the reads, yielding one entry per CDR3 protein. The top ten clones hold about 2.8% of a sample with approximately 750,000 distinct CDR3 sequences, about 40% of them seen once. Specimen: PBMCs. The receptor set was obtained from a human donor in good health (CMV status not recorded). Some clones in this sample may be carry-over from other donors' samples.

The chain links TRBV5-6 to TRBJ1-2; 9 nucleotides match TRBD1. Germline V CDR1 and CDR2: SGHDT, YYEEEE. The CDR3 covers 17 residues. V was pared by 4 bases and J by 3 bases, with 13 bases of the junction left unmatched. The CDR3 region has the DNA TGTGCCAGCAGCAGACTGGACAGGGGATTGAAGGACTATGGCTACACCTTC. Translating it yields CASSRLDRGLKDYGYTF. Filled out from reference TRBV5-6 and TRBJ1-2, the complete variable domain reads DAGVTQSPTHLIKTRGQQVTLRCSPKSGHDTVSWYQQALGQGPQFIFQYYEEEERQRGNFPDRFSGHQFPNYSSELNVNALLLGDSALYLCASSRLDRGLKDYGYTFGSGTRLTVV.

The chain combines TRBV28 with TRBJ1-2, with 7 bases aligning to TRBD1. The CDR3 loop spans 16 amino acids. Trimming cost V 6 bases and J 0 bases; bases outside gene matches: 10. Germline V gives CDR1 MDHEN, CDR2 SYDVKM. The CDR3 loop is CASSRDSREPNYGYTF. The DNA of the CDR3 is TGTGCCAGCAGCCGGGACAGCAGAGAACCTAACTATGGCTACACCTTC.

The V call is TRBV30, the J call TRBJ1-1; possible D gene TRBD1, 5 bases. Trimming pared 1 base from V and 4 bases from J, leaving 22 bases between. The CDR3 runs 17 residues. The germline V gene has CDR1 GTSNPN and CDR2 SVGIG (reference sequence). CDR3: CAWSEGEMVFKGTEAFF. The DNA of the CDR3 is TGTGCCTGGAGTGAAGGGGAAATGGTTTTTAAAGGCACTGAAGCTTTCTTT.

This chain uses TRBV7-2 with TRBJ2-5; D is possibly TRBD2 (6 bases). CDR3 length: 14 residues. V was clipped by 5 bases and J by 3 bases, with 13 bases between them. CDR1 is SGHTA and CDR2 is FQGNSA in the germline V gene. The CDR3 DNA follows: TGTGCCAGCAGCACGCGGGACCACAAAGAGACCCAGTACTTC. Translation: CASSTRDHKETQYF.

This clonotype was detected a few times. The CDR3 bases are TGCAGTGCTAGCCCGGGACACCATAATTCACCCCTCCACTTT. Its protein product is CSASPGHHNSPLHF. V is TRBV20-1 and J is TRBJ1-6; TRBD1 might be the D (6 bases). Germline values: CDR1 DFQATT, CDR2 SNEGSKA (reference sequence). The CDR3 consists of 14 residues. Trimming shortened V by 3 bases and J by 5 bases, and 11 bases separated the two germline ends.

This chain connects TRBV12-3 or TRBV12-4 to TRBJ1-4; no reliable D call. With 5 bases removed from V and 7 bases from J, the gap between germline ends came to 14 bases. CDR3 length: 14 residues. CDR3: CASSTNRAGEKLFF. The CDR3 coding sequence is TGTGCCAGCAGTACCAACCGAGCGGGTGAAAAACTGTTTTTT.

The CDR3 loop is CAIRPGQDYGYTF. The CDR3 DNA is TGTGCCATTAGACCGGGACAGGACTATGGCTACACCTTC. This chain joins TRBV10-3 and TRBJ1-2; 8 positions agree with TRBD1. The CDR3 loop spans 13 amino acids. The germline gives CDR1 ENHRY, CDR2 SYGVKD. Trimming at V came to 9 bases and at J to 3 bases, leaving 6 bases not matched to a gene.

Remarks on this clonotype: This could be a read error, since a much larger clone is one nucleotide away. The gene calls are TRBV7-2 and TRBJ1-6, with D perhaps matching TRBD1 (6 bases). The germline CDR1 and CDR2 sequences are SGHTA and FQGNSA. CDR3 length equals 15 residues. CDR3 loop: CASSLAGAGYSPLQF. In nucleotides, the CDR3 is TGTGCCAGCAGCTTAGCGGGGGCCGGGTATTCACCCCTCCAATTT. The complete variable domain, with remaining parts taken from reference TRBV7-2 and TRBJ1-6, reads GAGVSQSPSNKVTEKGKDVELRCDPISGHTALYWYRQSLGQGLEFLIYFQGNSAPDKSGLPSDRFSAERTGGSVSTLTIQRTQQEDSAVYLCASSLAGAGYSPLQFGNGTRLTVT.

This clonotype was seen more than once but under ten times. The rearrangement uses TRBV6-4 and TRBJ1-2; D call uncertain. CDR1 is MRHNA, CDR2 SNTAGT, per germline. The CDR3 runs 9 residues. Between the trimmed V and J ends, which lost 6 bases and 13 bases, there was a span of 9 bases. In DNA, the CDR3 is TGTGCCAGCAGGAGCGGTCTCACCTTC. This encodes CASRSGLTF.

In its sample, this clonotype was seen a few times. V and J are TRBV4-1 and TRBJ1-3; D gene ambiguous. CDR1 MGHRA and CDR2 YSYEKL come from the germline V gene. Trimming took off 0 bases at V and 0 bases at J, with 6 bases between the two ends. The CDR3 is 15 amino acids. CDR3 in DNA: TGCGCCAGCAGCCAAGAAAGAGTCTCTGGAAACACCATATATTTT. Its protein is CASSQERVSGNTIYF.

This clonotype occurred a few times. V usage is TRBV6-1 and J usage is TRBJ2-7; D might be TRBD2 (5 bases). The germline CDR1 and CDR2 sequences are MNHNS and SASEGT. CDR3 length equals 11 residues. Trimming removed 11 bases from V and 5 bases from J, with 13 bases in between. CDR3 DNA sequence: TGTGCCTTAGGCGAGGGTGACGAGCAGTACTTC. This encodes CALGEGDEQYF.

The chain carries TRBV28 and TRBJ2-1; 7 nucleotides agree with TRBD2. The CDR3 length is 16 residues. Germline V gene sequence: CDR1 MDHEN, CDR2 SYDVKM. The V gene end was trimmed by 4 bases and the J gene end by 3 bases; junction bases not matched to a gene: 9. CDR3 in DNA: TGTGCCAGCAGTTCAGGACAAGCGGGGTTCTACAATGAGCAGTTCTTC. Protein product: CASSSGQAGFYNEQFF.

For this clonotype: One junction end does not reproduce the germline sequence, and a read error may be involved. The V and J genes are TRBV7-8 and TRBJ2-5; D may be TRBD2 (7 bases). Germline V gives CDR1 SGHVS, CDR2 FQNEAQ. The CDR3 covers 15 residues. The CDR3: CASILNSGEGDTPYF. CDR3 sequence (DNA): TGTGCCAGCATCTTAAATTCCGGGGAGGGGGATACCCCGTACTTC.

Written as DNA, the CDR3 is TGTGCCAGTAGTATCGGGTCTACGGGCTCCTACGAGCAGTACTTC. Translation gives CASSIGSTGSYEQYF. The V and J genes are TRBV19 and TRBJ2-7; D call uncertain. Trimming shortened V by 3 bases and J by 0 bases, and 12 bases separated the two germline ends. The CDR3 loop spans 15 amino acids. Germline lookup yields CDR1 LNHDA and CDR2 SQIVND (reference sequence). Filled out from reference TRBV19 and TRBJ2-7, the complete variable domain reads DGGITQSPKYLFRKEGQNVTLSCEQNLNHDAMYWYRQDPGQGLRLIYYSQIVNDFQKGDIAEGYSVSREKKESFPLTVTSAQKNPTAFYLCASSIGSTGSYEQYFGPGTRLTVT.

The chain couples TRBV28 to TRBJ2-1, with 10 bases matching TRBD2. After removal of 5 bases from V and 9 bases from J, the junction contained 10 bases not matched to a gene. Germline CDR1 reads MDHEN; CDR2 reads SYDVKM. This CDR3 spans 15 amino acids. The DNA for the CDR3 is TGTGCCAGCAGTAAGCGGGAGGGCCTTTCCGGTGAGCAGTTCTTC. Its protein is CASSKREGLSGEQFF.

Only one count was recorded for this clonotype. The chain is built from TRBV11-3 and TRBJ1-4, with 7 positions matching TRBD1. V was clipped by 4 bases and J by 10 bases; unmatched bases: 12. The CDR3 contains 15 residues. CDR1 is SGHNT, CDR2 YENEEA, per germline. The CDR3 bases are TGTGCCAGCAGCTCATCAGACAGGGTGTGCTTAAAACTGTTTTTT. Its protein product is CASSSSDRVCLKLFF. Using reference TRBV11-3 and TRBJ1-4 for the parts outside the CDR3, the full variable domain is EAGVVQSPRYKIIEKKQPVAFWCNPISGHNTLYWYLQNLGQGPELLIRYENEEAVDDSQLPKDRFSAERLKGVDSTLKIQPAELGDSAVYLCASSSSDRVCLKLFFGSGTQLSVL.

This clonotype came up a few times. This chain joins TRBV12-3 or TRBV12-4 and TRBJ1-1, with TRBD1 as a possible D gene (5 bases). V shed 7 bases and J shed 4 bases, with 16 bases lying between them. The CDR3 is 14 amino acids. The CDR3 bases are TGTGCCAGCACCATGACGGGGGGGGGCACTGAAGCTTTCTTT. Translated, it gives CASTMTGGGTEAFF.

This clonotype was seen a handful of times. The chain is built from TRBV12-3 or TRBV12-4 and TRBJ2-3; 12 bases are a match to TRBD2. The CDR3 consists of 16 residues. The junction had 11 bases not matched to a gene; V was cut back by 4 bases and J by 9 bases. CDR3 bases: TGTGCCAGCAGTTCTCGACTAGCGGGGGCTCATTGGACGCAGTATTTT. Protein sequence: CASSSRLAGAHWTQYF.

Only a few counts were recorded for this clonotype. V and J are TRBV7-9 and TRBJ1-2; unclear D gene. Per germline, CDR1 SEHNR and CDR2 FQNEAQ (reference sequence). The CDR3 covers 16 residues. With 5 bases removed from V and 2 bases from J, the gap between germline ends came to 18 bases. The CDR3 loop is CASSAWLLLSNYGYTF. The CDR3 DNA follows: TGTGCCAGCAGCGCGTGGCTACTACTCTCGAACTATGGCTACACCTTC.

This clonotype was detected many times. The rearrangement links TRBV19 to TRBJ1-5; D gene uncertain. Germline loops: CDR1 LNHDA, CDR2 SQIVND (reference sequence). The ends were cut back, 8 bases at V and 1 base at J, with 15 bases in the middle. The CDR3 length is 15 residues. DNA for the CDR3: TGTGCCAGTGGGAGACCTGACACAAGCAATCAGCCCCAGCATTTT. Its translation: CASGRPDTSNQPQHF.

The sample holds a few counts of this clonotype. This chain uses TRBV6-5 with TRBJ2-5, with D unclear. The CDR3 is 12 amino acids. Trimming removed 4 bases from V and 2 bases from J, with 5 bases in between. Germline V gene sequence: CDR1 MNHEY, CDR2 SVGAGI. Here the CDR3 reads CASSSQQETQYF. As DNA, the CDR3 is TGTGCCAGCAGTTCCCAACAAGAGACCCAGTACTTC.

This clonotype was counted a single time. At one end the junction does not follow the germline gene, possibly because of a read error. The chain uses TRBV7-6 and TRBJ1-4; D is uncertain. The CDR3 runs to 14 residues. Looked up from germline, CDR1 is SGHVS and CDR2 is FNYEAQ. CDR3: CASSFGRPNEKPFF. The CDR3 nucleotides are TGTGCCAGCAGCTTTGGGCGCCCTAATGAAAAACCGTTTTTT.

This clonotype was recorded many times. This is likely a read error, given that the CDR3 carries no conserved phenylalanine or tryptophan at its end. The DNA is omitted, as the CDR3 cannot be located on it reliably, and the CDR3 follows TCRdb's listing. V gene TRBV7-2 combines with J gene TRBJ2-3; the table's D call TRBD1 went unverified against the DNA. Germline values: CDR1 SGHTA, CDR2 FQGNSA. From its first to its last residue, the CDR3 has 12 amino acids. The CDR3: CASSLNSGRQEC.

Remarks on this clonotype: A much more abundant neighbour one base away suggests this may be a read error. The V gene is TRBV25-1, the J gene TRBJ1-5, with 11 bases matching TRBD1. This CDR3 spans 16 amino acids. Trimming removed 4 bases from V and 3 bases from J; junction bases left unmatched: 5. Germline CDR1 and CDR2: MGHDK and SYGVNS. The CDR3 region is CASSGGTGGINQPQHF. For the CDR3, the DNA is TGTGCCAGCAGTGGTGGGACAGGGGGAATCAATCAGCCCCAGCATTTT.

This chain links TRBV20-1 with TRBJ2-7, with no clear D. Germline loops: CDR1 DFQATT, CDR2 SNEGSKA (reference sequence). The CDR3 totals 12 residues. Deletions cut 2 bases from V and 3 bases from J, with 8 bases between. CDR3 bases: TGCAGTGCTAGACTGATGGGCTACGAGCAGTACTTC. Encoded protein: CSARLMGYEQYF.

This clonotype was recorded only once. This sequence joins TRBV2 and TRBJ1-5; unclear D gene. Per germline, CDR1 SNHLY and CDR2 FYNNEI. There are 16 residues in the CDR3. V was shortened by 7 bases and J by 6 bases, with 22 bases between the two germline ends. The CDR3 bases are TGTGCCAGCAAATACAGTGCTGGGGTCCTCGGTCAGCCCCAGCATTTT. Amino acids: CASKYSAGVLGQPQHF.

This chain links TRBV10-3 with TRBJ1-2; D gene ambiguous. V lost 6 bases to trimming and J lost 6 bases, with 11 bases between them. The CDR3 is 12 amino acids. CDR1 is ENHRY and CDR2 is SYGVKD in the germline V gene. CDR3 bases: TGTGCCATCAGACCGCCCGGGAATGGCTACACCTTC. This encodes CAIRPPGNGYTF.

This clonotype was observed at least ten times. One end of the junction is discordant with germline, which a read error may explain. The chain recombines TRBV12-3 or TRBV12-4 with TRBJ2-4, with 8 nucleotides matching TRBD1. The length of the CDR3 is 16 residues. Written as DNA, the CDR3 is TGTGCCAGCAGCTTAGGGTCCGGACAGGGCCAAAACATTCAGTACTTC. Translated: CASSLGSGQGQNIQYF.

In the case of this clonotype: A much bigger clone sits one base away, suggesting this may be a read error. The J gene is TRBJ1-5, the V gene TRBV19, with 10 bases aligning to TRBD1. Germline V gene lookup returns CDR1 LNHDA and CDR2 SQIVND (reference sequence). The CDR3 covers 16 residues. CDR3 residues: CASTGQGGNSKQPQHF. The CDR3 region has the DNA TGTGCCAGCACAGGACAGGGGGGAAATAGCAAACAGCCCCAGCATTTT.